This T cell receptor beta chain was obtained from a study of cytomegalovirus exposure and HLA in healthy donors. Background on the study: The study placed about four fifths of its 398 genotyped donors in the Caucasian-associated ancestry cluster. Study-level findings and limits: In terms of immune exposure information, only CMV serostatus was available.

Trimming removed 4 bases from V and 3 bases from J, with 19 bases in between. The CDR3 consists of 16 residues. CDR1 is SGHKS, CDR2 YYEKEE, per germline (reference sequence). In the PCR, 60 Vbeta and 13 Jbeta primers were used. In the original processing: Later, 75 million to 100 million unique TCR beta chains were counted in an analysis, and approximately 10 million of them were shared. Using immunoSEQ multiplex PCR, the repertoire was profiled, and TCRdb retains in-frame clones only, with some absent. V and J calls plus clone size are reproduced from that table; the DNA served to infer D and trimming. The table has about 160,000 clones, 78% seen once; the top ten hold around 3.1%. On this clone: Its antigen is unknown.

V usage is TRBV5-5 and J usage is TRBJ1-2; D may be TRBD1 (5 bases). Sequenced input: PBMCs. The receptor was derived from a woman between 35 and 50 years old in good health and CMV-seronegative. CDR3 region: CASSPVGGAPYYGYTF. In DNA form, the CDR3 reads TGTGCCAGCAGCCCAGTCGGAGGGGCCCCCTACTATGGCTACACCTTC.